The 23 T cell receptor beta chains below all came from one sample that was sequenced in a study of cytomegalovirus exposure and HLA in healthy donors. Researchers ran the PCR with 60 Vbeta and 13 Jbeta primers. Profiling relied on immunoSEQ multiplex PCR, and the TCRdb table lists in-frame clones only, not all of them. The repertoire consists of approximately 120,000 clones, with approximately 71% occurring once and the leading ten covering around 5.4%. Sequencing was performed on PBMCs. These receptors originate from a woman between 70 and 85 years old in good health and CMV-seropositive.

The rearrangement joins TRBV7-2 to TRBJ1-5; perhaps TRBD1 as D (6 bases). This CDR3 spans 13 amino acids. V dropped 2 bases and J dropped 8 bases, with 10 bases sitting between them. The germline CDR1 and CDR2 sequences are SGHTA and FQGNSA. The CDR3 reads CASSLTGLEPQHF. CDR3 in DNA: TGTGCCAGCAGCTTAACAGGGCTAGAGCCCCAGCATTTT.

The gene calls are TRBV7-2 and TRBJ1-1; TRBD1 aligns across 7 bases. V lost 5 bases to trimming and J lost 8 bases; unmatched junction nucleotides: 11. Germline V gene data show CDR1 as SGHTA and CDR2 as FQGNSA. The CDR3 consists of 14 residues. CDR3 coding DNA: TGTGCCAGCAGCATAGGACAGGCCCCCCAAGAAGCTTTCTTT. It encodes CASSIGQAPQEAFF.

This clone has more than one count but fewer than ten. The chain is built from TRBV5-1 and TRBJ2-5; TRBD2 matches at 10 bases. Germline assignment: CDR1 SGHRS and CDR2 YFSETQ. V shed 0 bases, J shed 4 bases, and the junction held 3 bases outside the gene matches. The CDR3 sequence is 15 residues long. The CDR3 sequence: CASSLASGGAETQYF. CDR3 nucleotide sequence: TGCGCCAGCAGCTTGGCAAGCGGGGGGGCAGAGACCCAGTACTTC.

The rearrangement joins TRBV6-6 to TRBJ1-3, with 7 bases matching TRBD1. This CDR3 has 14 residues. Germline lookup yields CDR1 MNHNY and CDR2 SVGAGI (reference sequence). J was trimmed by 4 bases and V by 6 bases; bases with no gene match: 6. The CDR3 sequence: CASSPTGTGNTIYF. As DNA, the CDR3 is TGTGCCAGCAGCCCGACAGGGACGGGAAACACCATATATTTT.

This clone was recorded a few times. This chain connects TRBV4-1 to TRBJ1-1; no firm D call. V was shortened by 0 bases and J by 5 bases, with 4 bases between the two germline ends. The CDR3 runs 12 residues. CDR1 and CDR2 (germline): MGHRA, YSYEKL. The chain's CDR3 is CASSQEETEAFF. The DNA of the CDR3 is TGCGCCAGCAGCCAAGAAGAGACTGAAGCTTTCTTT.

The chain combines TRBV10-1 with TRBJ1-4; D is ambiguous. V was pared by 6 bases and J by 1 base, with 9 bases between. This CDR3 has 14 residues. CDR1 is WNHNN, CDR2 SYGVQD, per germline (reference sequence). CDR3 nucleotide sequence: TGCGCCAGCAGCGGGGTTGGAACTAATGAAAAACTGTTTTTT. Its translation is CASSGVGTNEKLFF.

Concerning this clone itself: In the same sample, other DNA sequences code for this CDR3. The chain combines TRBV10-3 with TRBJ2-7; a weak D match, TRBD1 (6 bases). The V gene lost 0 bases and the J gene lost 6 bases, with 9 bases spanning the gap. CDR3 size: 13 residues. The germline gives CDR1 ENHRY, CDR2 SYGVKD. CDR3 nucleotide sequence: TGTGCCATCAGTGAGTCGAGCAGGGGCGAGCAGTACTTC. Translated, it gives CAISESSRGEQYF.

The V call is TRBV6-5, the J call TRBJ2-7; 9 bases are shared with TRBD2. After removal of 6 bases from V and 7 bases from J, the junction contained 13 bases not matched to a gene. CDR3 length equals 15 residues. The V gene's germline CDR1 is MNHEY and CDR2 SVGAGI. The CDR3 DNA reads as TGTGCCAGCAGCCGCCGTGTAGCGGGGGTTGGTGAGCAGTACTTC. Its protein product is CASSRRVAGVGEQYF.

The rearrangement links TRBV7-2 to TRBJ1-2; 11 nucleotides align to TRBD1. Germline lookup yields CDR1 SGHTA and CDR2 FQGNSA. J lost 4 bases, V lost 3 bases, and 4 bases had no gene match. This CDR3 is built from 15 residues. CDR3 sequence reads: CASSLGQGGGYGYTF. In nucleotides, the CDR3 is TGTGCCAGCAGCTTGGGACAGGGGGGCGGCTATGGCTACACCTTC.

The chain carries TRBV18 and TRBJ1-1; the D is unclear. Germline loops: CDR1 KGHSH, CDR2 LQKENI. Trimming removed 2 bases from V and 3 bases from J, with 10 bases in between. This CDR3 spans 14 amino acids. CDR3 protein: CASSPSGFHTEAFF. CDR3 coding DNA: TGTGCCAGCTCACCATCGGGTTTTCACACTGAAGCTTTCTTT.

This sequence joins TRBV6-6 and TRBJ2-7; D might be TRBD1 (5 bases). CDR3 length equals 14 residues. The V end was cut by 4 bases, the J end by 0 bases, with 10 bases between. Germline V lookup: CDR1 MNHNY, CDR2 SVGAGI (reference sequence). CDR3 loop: CASSWGSASYEQYF. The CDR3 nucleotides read TGTGCCAGCAGTTGGGGCTCCGCCTCCTACGAGCAGTACTTC.

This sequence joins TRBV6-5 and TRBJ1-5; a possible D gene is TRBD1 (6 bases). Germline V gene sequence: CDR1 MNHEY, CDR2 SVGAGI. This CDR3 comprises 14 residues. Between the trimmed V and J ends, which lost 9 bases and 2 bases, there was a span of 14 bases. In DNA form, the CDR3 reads TGTGCCAGTAGGGGGGGGTGGGGCAATCAGCCCCAGCATTTT. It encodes CASRGGWGNQPQHF.

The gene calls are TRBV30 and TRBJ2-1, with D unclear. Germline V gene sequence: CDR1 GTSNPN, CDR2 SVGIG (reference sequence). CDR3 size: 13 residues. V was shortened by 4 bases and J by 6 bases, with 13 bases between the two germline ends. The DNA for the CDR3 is TGTGCCTGGAACCGGGTCCCCCCCAATGAGCAGTTCTTC. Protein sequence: CAWNRVPPNEQFF.

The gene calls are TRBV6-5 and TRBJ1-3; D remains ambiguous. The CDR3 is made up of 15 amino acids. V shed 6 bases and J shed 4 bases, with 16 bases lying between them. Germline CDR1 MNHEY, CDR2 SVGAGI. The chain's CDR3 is CASRLMVAGGNTIYF. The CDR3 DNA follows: TGTGCCAGCAGGCTCATGGTAGCGGGAGGAAACACCATATATTTT.

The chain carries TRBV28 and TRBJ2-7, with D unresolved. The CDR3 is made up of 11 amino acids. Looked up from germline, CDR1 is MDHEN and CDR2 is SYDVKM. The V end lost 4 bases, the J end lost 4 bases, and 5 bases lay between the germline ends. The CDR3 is CASSSVYEQYF. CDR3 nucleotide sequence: TGTGCCAGCAGTTCGGTTTACGAGCAGTACTTC.

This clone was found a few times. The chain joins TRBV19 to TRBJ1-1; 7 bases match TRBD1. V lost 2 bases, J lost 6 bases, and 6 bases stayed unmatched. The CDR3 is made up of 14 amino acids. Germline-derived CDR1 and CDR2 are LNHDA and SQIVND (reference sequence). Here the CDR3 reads CASSITGVTAEAFF. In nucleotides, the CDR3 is TGTGCCAGTAGTATAACAGGGGTGACGGCTGAAGCTTTCTTT.

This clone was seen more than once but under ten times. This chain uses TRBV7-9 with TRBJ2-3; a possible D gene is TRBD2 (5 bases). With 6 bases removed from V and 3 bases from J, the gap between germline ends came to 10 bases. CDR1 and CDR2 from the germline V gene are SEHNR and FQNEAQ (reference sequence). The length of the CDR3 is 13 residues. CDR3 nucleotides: TGTGCCAGCAGACCAAGCGGAACAGATACGCAGTATTTT. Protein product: CASRPSGTDTQYF.

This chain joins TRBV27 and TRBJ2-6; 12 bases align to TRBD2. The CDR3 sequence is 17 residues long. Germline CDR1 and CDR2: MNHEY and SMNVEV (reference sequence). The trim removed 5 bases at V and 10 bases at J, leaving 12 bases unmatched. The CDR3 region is CASSRTSGGHQANVLTF. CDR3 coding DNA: TGTGCCAGCAGTCGAACTAGCGGGGGGCATCAAGCTAACGTCCTGACTTTC.

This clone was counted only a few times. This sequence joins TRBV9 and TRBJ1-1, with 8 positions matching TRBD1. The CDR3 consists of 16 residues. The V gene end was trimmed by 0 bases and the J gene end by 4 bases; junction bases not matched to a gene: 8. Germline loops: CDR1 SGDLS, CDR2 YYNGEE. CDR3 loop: CASSVEAGGIGTEAFF. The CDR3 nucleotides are TGTGCCAGCAGCGTAGAAGCAGGGGGCATAGGCACTGAAGCTTTCTTT.

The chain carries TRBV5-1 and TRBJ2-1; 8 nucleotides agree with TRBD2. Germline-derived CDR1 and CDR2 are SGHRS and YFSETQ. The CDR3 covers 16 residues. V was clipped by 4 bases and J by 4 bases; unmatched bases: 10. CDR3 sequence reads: CASSPGGAASYNEQFF. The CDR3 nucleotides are TGCGCCAGCAGCCCCGGGGGGGCGGCTAGTTACAATGAGCAGTTCTTC.

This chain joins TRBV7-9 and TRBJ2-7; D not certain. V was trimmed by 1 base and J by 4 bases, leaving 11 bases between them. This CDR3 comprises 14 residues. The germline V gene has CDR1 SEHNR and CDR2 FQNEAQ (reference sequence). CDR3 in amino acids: CASSLDLRGYEQYF. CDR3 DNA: TGTGCCAGCAGCTTAGACTTGAGAGGATACGAGCAGTACTTC.

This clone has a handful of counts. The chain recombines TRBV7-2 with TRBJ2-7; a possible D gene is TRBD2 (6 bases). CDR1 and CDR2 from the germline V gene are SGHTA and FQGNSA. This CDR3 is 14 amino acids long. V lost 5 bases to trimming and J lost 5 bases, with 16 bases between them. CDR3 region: CASSPEAGPDEQYF. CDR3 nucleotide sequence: TGTGCCAGCAGCCCCGAGGCGGGGCCGGACGAGCAGTACTTC.

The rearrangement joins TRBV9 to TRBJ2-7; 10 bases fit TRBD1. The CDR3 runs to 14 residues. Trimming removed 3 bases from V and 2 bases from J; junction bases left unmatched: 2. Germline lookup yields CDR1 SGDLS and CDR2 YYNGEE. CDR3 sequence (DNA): TGTGCCAGCAGCGAAGGACAGGGGGCCTACGAGCAGTACTTC. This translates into CASSEGQGAYEQYF.